One sample yielded the 8 T cell receptor beta chains listed below, sequenced in a study of T cell therapy after organ transplantation. Time point specified: 4-8 weeks after completion of therapy. Profiled with immunoSEQ multiplex PCR; TCRdb holds only in-frame clones, not every one. The table shows about 4,800 clones, with roughly two thirds occurring only once. Their antigen targets remain unknown. Material: CD8+ T cells from blood, obtained after autologous CMV-specific T cell therapy. These receptors were obtained from a human patient who had received a solid organ transplant and had CMV disease. Some T cells may be supplied by the graft donor.

This clone has a handful of counts. The V gene is TRBV30, the J gene TRBJ1-1; D remains unclear. Trimming shortened V by 2 bases and J by 0 bases, and 16 bases separated the two germline ends. Germline lookup yields CDR1 GTSNPN and CDR2 SVGIG (reference sequence). The CDR3 length is 16 residues. The CDR3 spells CAWSPLAAYLNTEAFF. DNA of the CDR3: TGTGCCTGGAGTCCACTGGCAGCTTATTTGAACACTGAAGCTTTCTTT. Complete variable domain (other parts from reference TRBV30 and TRBJ1-1): SQTIHQWPATLVQPVGSPLSLECTVEGTSNPNLYWYRQAAGRGLQLLFYSVGIGQISSEVPQNLSASRPQDRQFILSSKKLLLSDSGFYLCAWSPLAAYLNTEAFFGQGTRLTVV.

V gene TRBV6-6 combines with J gene TRBJ2-1, with 7 bases fitting TRBD1. J was trimmed by 6 bases and V by 2 bases; bases with no gene match: 10. Germline values: CDR1 MNHNY, CDR2 SVGAGI (reference sequence). The CDR3 sequence is 16 residues long. The chain's CDR3 is CASSYPPQGFGNEQFF. The CDR3, as DNA: TGTGCCAGCAGTTACCCCCCACAGGGGTTCGGCAATGAGCAGTTCTTC.

The CDR3 is CASRSFPGGSYNSPLHF. The CDR3 DNA is TGTGCCAGCAGATCCTTCCCCGGTGGCTCCTATAATTCACCCCTCCACTTT. The chain is built from TRBV5-6 and TRBJ1-6, with D unclear. Per the germline V gene, CDR1 is SGHDT and CDR2 is YYEEEE. There are 17 residues in the CDR3. V was cut by 5 bases and J by 0 bases, with 15 bases left in between.

The V call is TRBV13, the J call TRBJ2-7; perhaps TRBD2 as D (5 bases). V was cut by 3 bases and J by 3 bases, with 15 bases left in between. There are 15 residues in the CDR3. Looked up from germline, CDR1 is PRHDT and CDR2 is FYEKMQ (reference sequence). CDR3 protein: CASSFFGSGNYEQYF. Written as DNA, the CDR3 is TGTGCCAGCAGCTTCTTTGGGAGCGGAAACTACGAGCAGTACTTC.

The CDR3, as DNA: TGTGCCAGCAGCTTGCCTTCTTTGAACACTGAAGCTTTCTTT. It is translated as CASSLPSLNTEAFF. The chain recombines TRBV5-8 with TRBJ1-1; D is ambiguous. Germline V CDR1 and CDR2: SGHTS, YDEGEE. V shed 1 base and J shed 0 bases, with 7 bases lying between them. This CDR3 region has 14 residues.

The chain links TRBV15 to TRBJ1-1; D unclear. Germline assignment: CDR1 LNHNV and CDR2 YYDKDF (reference sequence). The CDR3 sequence is 16 residues long. Trimming removed 0 bases at V and 1 base at J, with 12 bases between. CDR3 protein: CATSREAVGPNTEAFF. The CDR3 DNA is TGTGCCACCAGCAGAGAAGCAGTGGGTCCGAACACTGAAGCTTTCTTT.

The CDR3 DNA sequence: TGTGCCAGCAGCTTGGGGGTAAATGAGCAGTTCTTC. Translated, it gives CASSLGVNEQFF. This chain connects TRBV7-8 to TRBJ2-1; D could derive from TRBD1 or TRBD2 (5 bases each). Trimming cost V 3 bases and J 7 bases, with 7 bases left between them. Germline loops: CDR1 SGHVS, CDR2 FQNEAQ. The CDR3 covers 12 residues.

The V gene is TRBV2, the J gene TRBJ2-1; a possible D gene is TRBD1 (5 bases). V was clipped by 4 bases and J by 4 bases, with 5 bases between them. This CDR3 is built from 12 residues. The germline gives CDR1 SNHLY, CDR2 FYNNEI. The CDR3 loop reads CASSGQYNEQFF. CDR3 bases: TGTGCCAGCAGTGGACAGTACAATGAGCAGTTCTTC.